This TCR beta chain was identified in a study of control samples from healthy donors and cancer patients. Libraries were prepared by immunoSEQ multiplex PCR; TCRdb keeps only in-frame clonotypes and omits some of them. The table lists 130,000 to 150,000 clones, about 90% of them singletons. The CDR3 has 12 amino acids. Germline V gene lookup returns CDR1 LNHNV and CDR2 YYDKDF (reference sequence). Trimming removed 3 bases from V and 11 bases from J, with 13 bases in between. In its sample, this clone was seen a few times. The chain uses TRBV15 and TRBJ1-1, with no clear D. The specimen was blood. The clonotype originates from a man aged 30-40 years in good health. CDR3 amino acids: CATSSRYPAAFF. CDR3 bases: TGTGCCACCAGCAGTCGTTATCCAGCGGCTTTCTTT.